These 26 T cell receptor beta chains were all obtained from the same sample, sequenced in a study of early T cells in non-severe SARS-CoV-2 infection. TCRdb reprocessed the 5' RACE reads with MiXCR, giving one entry per CDR3 protein. The sample lists some 58,000 distinct CDR3 sequences; 10% to 12% were seen once. Sequencing was performed on whole blood, taken at baseline. Receptors were obtained from an adult who was a healthcare worker with PCR-confirmed SARS-CoV-2 infection or an uninfected control (not recorded which).

This clonotype was counted only a few times. V is TRBV4-1 and J is TRBJ1-1, with unresolved D. The germline V gene has CDR1 MGHRA and CDR2 YSYEKL. The CDR3 loop spans 14 amino acids. Trimming shortened V by 1 base and J by 5 bases, and 11 bases separated the two germline ends. CDR3 DNA sequence: TGCGCCAGCAGCCAAGGACGAGGCGGGACTGAAGCTTTCTTT. This sequence encodes CASSQGRGGTEAFF.

This clonotype was seen a handful of times. V usage is TRBV30 and J usage is TRBJ2-3; D remains unclear. The V gene's germline CDR1 is GTSNPN and CDR2 SVGIG (reference sequence). The CDR3 extends over 12 amino acids. V dropped 4 bases and J dropped 3 bases, with 8 bases sitting between them. The CDR3 loop reads CAWTPTTDTQYF. DNA for the CDR3: TGTGCCTGGACCCCAACGACAGATACGCAGTATTTT. Full variable domain (missing parts from reference TRBV30 and TRBJ2-3): SQTIHQWPATLVQPVGSPLSLECTVEGTSNPNLYWYRQAAGRGLQLLFYSVGIGQISSEVPQNLSASRPQDRQFILSSKKLLLSDSGFYLCAWTPTTDTQYFGPGTRLTVL.

This CDR3 is CASSFSGVAVDTQYF. Here the CDR3 DNA reads TGTGCCAGCAGCTTCTCAGGGGTCGCGGTGGATACGCAGTATTTT. The rearrangement uses TRBV7-8 and TRBJ2-3; the D gene is possibly TRBD1 (6 bases). In germline, CDR1 is SGHVS, CDR2 FQNEAQ. V gave up 3 bases and J gave up 6 bases, with 16 bases separating them. The CDR3 extends over 15 amino acids.

This clonotype occurred many times. This chain connects TRBV10-2 to TRBJ2-1, with 9 bases lining up with TRBD2. With 4 bases clipped from V and 7 bases from J, the junction kept 11 bases outside the gene matches. Germline V lookup: CDR1 WSHSY, CDR2 SAAADI. The CDR3 extends over 16 amino acids. DNA for the CDR3: TGCGCCAGCAGTGGGGACCTAGCGGGGAGAGTGAATGAGCAGTTCTTC. It specifies CASSGDLAGRVNEQFF.

This clonotype was observed many times. This sequence joins TRBV18 and TRBJ1-2; 11 bases are a match to TRBD1. The CDR3 is 12 amino acids. Germline V gene sequence: CDR1 KGHSH, CDR2 LQKENI. The V gene end was trimmed by 6 bases and the J gene end by 8 bases; junction bases not matched to a gene: 2. Here the CDR3 reads CASSDRGRGYTF. The CDR3 nucleotides read TGTGCCAGCTCGGACAGGGGGCGCGGCTACACCTTC.

In its sample, this clonotype was seen a few times. The CDR3 protein is CASSPKAGANVLTF. For the CDR3, the DNA is TGTGCCAGCAGCCCGAAGGCTGGGGCCAACGTCCTGACTTTC. This rearrangement joins TRBV7-2 to TRBJ2-6, with D unresolved. V shed 5 bases and J shed 2 bases, with 7 bases lying between them. CDR1 SGHTA and CDR2 FQGNSA come from the germline V gene. The length of the CDR3 is 14 residues.

Only a few counts were recorded for this clonotype. The chain carries TRBV4-3 and TRBJ2-2, with D possibly matching TRBD1 (5 bases). CDR3 size: 14 residues. Deletions cut 1 base from V and 5 bases from J, with 8 bases between. The V gene's germline CDR1 is LGHNA and CDR2 YSLEER. CDR3 DNA: TGCGCCAGCAGCCAAGGTGGACAAACCGGGGAGCTGTTTTTT. Translation gives CASSQGGQTGELFF.

Ten or more counts support this clonotype. One junction end disagrees with the germline gene, perhaps due to a read error. This sequence joins TRBV20-1 and TRBJ2-7; TRBD2 agrees at 9 bases. Germline V CDR1 and CDR2: DFQATT, SNEGSKA (reference sequence). This CDR3 comprises 18 residues. DNA for the CDR3: TGCAGCGCTAGAGATGAAGGGGGTAGCGGGGGCTCGTCCTACGAGCAGTACTTC. Translating it yields CSARDEGGSGGSSYEQYF.

This clonotype was picked up many times. The chain links TRBV11-2 to TRBJ2-7, with a possible D match to TRBD2 (6 bases). V lost 4 bases and J lost 7, with 11 bases in between. The CDR3 is made up of 12 amino acids. In germline, CDR1 is SGHAT, CDR2 FQNNGV. DNA for the CDR3: TGTGCCAGCAGCTGGAGGGCGGGGGAGCAGTACTTC. Translating it yields CASSWRAGEQYF.

This clonotype came up a few times. The chain couples TRBV12-3 or TRBV12-4 to TRBJ2-7; D possibly matches TRBD1 or TRBD2 (5 bases each). The CDR3 runs 16 residues. V lost 0 bases to trimming and J lost 5 bases, with 17 bases between them. In nucleotides, the CDR3 is TGTGCCAGCAGTTTAGCGCGGTTTCCCGAGGGGAACGAGCAGTACTTC. It encodes CASSLARFPEGNEQYF.

This clonotype was seen only a few times. This chain joins TRBV28 and TRBJ2-7; D possibly corresponds to TRBD2 (7 bases). The CDR3 consists of 14 residues. V was trimmed by 2 bases and J by 4 bases, leaving 12 bases between them. Germline loops: CDR1 MDHEN, CDR2 SYDVKM. CDR3 DNA sequence: TGTGCCAGCAGTTTAGCGGGGGCTGTTTACGAGCAGTACTTC. Residues: CASSLAGAVYEQYF.

This chain connects TRBV5-1 to TRBJ1-6; 9 bases are a match to TRBD1. The CDR3 spans 15 residues. V was clipped by 4 bases and J by 8 bases; unmatched bases: 7. The V gene's germline CDR1 is SGHRS and CDR2 YFSETQ. The CDR3 spells CASSTKGQGDSPLHF. CDR3 nucleotide sequence: TGCGCCAGCAGCACAAAGGGACAGGGTGATTCACCCCTCCACTTT.

In nucleotides, the CDR3 is TGTGCCAGCAGTTACCCCATAAGGGGGGAGGGCAATGAGCAGTTCTTC. Amino acid sequence: CASSYPIRGEGNEQFF. The gene calls are TRBV6-2 or TRBV6-3 and TRBJ2-1; a weak D match, TRBD2 (7 bases). V was trimmed by 2 bases and J by 6 bases, leaving 17 bases between them. The CDR3 runs to 16 residues. Germline CDR1 MNHEY, CDR2 SVGEGT.

In this sample, this clonotype turned up many times. The rearrangement joins TRBV2 to TRBJ1-1; D is possibly TRBD1 (6 bases). The germline gives CDR1 SNHLY, CDR2 FYNNEI. This CDR3 spans 14 amino acids. The V end lost 5 bases, the J end lost 2 bases, and 12 bases lay between the germline ends. The CDR3 nucleotides are TGTGCCAGCAGTTATGGGGGGGCAAACACTGAAGCTTTCTTT. It codes for CASSYGGANTEAFF.

V gene TRBV6-6 combines with J gene TRBJ2-7, with 7 positions matching TRBD1. Germline CDR1 is MNHNY and CDR2 is SVGAGI (reference sequence). Trimming removed 5 bases from V and 7 bases from J; junction bases left unmatched: 17. This CDR3 spans 16 amino acids. This chain's CDR3 is CASSRPIGQGVWEQYF. CDR3 nucleotide sequence: TGTGCCAGCAGTCGCCCCATCGGGCAGGGGGTATGGGAGCAGTACTTC.

This clonotype was observed at least ten times. This chain joins TRBV18 and TRBJ2-6; no clear D. V lost 2 bases and J lost 1, with 15 bases in between. The CDR3 runs 18 residues. Per germline, CDR1 KGHSH and CDR2 LQKENI. CDR3 in DNA: TGTGCCAGCTCACCATATTCGGGTATCAGGTCTGGGGCCAACGTCCTGACTTTC. Its translation: CASSPYSGIRSGANVLTF.

This clonotype was detected ten times or more. The chain uses TRBV20-1 and TRBJ2-5; no clear D gene. CDR1 and CDR2 from the germline V gene are DFQATT and SNEGSKA (reference sequence). V lost 0 bases to trimming and J lost 3 bases, with 17 bases between them. The CDR3 runs to 16 residues. The CDR3 sequence is CSARDPGDPSKETQYF. CDR3 coding DNA: TGCAGTGCTAGAGATCCCGGAGATCCAAGCAAAGAGACCCAGTACTTC.

V is TRBV20-1 and J is TRBJ2-1; D may be TRBD1 (6 bases). Germline CDR1 DFQATT, CDR2 SNEGSKA (reference sequence). Trimming took 8 bases from V and 0 from J, leaving 17 bases between them. CDR3 length: 15 amino acids. CDR3 DNA sequence: TGCAGTCCCCGAGGGGGAGACACCTCCTACAATGAGCAGTTCTTC. Translation: CSPRGGDTSYNEQFF.

V gene TRBV4-3 combines with J gene TRBJ2-3; maybe TRBD2 (6 bases). CDR3 size: 15 residues. With 4 bases removed from V and 4 bases from J, the gap between germline ends came to 15 bases. Germline loops: CDR1 LGHNA, CDR2 YSLEER. The CDR3 region is CASSRTGDRADTQYF. CDR3 DNA sequence: TGCGCCAGCAGCCGAACGGGGGATCGGGCAGATACGCAGTATTTT.

This sequence joins TRBV10-3 and TRBJ2-3; D unclear. Germline V lookup: CDR1 ENHRY, CDR2 SYGVKD. V lost 10 bases and J 2 bases, leaving 13 bases between the germline ends. This CDR3 is 13 amino acids long. The CDR3 loop is CATNSGSTDTQYF. The CDR3 DNA follows: TGTGCCACAAACAGTGGGTCCACAGATACGCAGTATTTT.

The chain recombines TRBV2 with TRBJ2-2; TRBD2 matches at 7 bases. Trimming at V came to 6 bases and at J to 6 bases, leaving 4 bases not matched to a gene. The CDR3 has 13 residues. The germline V gene encodes CDR1 SNHLY and CDR2 FYNNEI. CDR3 bases: TGTGCCAGCAGCCGGGGGGTATCCGGGGAGCTGTTTTTT. This encodes CASSRGVSGELFF.

The genes are TRBV20-1 and TRBJ2-1, with a weak D call TRBD2 (5 bases). CDR1 is DFQATT and CDR2 is SNEGSKA in the germline V gene (reference sequence). CDR3 length equals 17 residues. Trimming shortened V by 7 bases and J by 4 bases, and 26 bases separated the two germline ends. CDR3 residues: CSVQQTGGSTRYNEQFF. CDR3 in DNA: TGCAGTGTTCAGCAAACCGGTGGGAGTACTAGATACAATGAGCAGTTCTTC.

This clonotype was recorded at least ten times. The chain recombines TRBV20-1 with TRBJ2-1; D is perhaps TRBD1 (5 bases). V lost 6 bases and J 0 bases, leaving 12 bases between the germline ends. The CDR3 is made up of 14 amino acids. Germline CDR1 is DFQATT and CDR2 is SNEGSKA (reference sequence). The CDR3 loop is CSAKGWVSYNEQFF. The CDR3 coding sequence is TGCAGTGCAAAGGGGTGGGTCTCCTACAATGAGCAGTTCTTC.

This clonotype showed up just a few times. V is TRBV7-2 and J is TRBJ1-4, with 7 bases lining up with TRBD1. The CDR3 contains 14 residues. V shed 4 bases, J shed 8 bases, and the junction held 7 bases outside the gene matches. CDR1 is SGHTA, CDR2 FQGNSA, per germline. CDR3 DNA: TGTGCCAGCAGCTCAACAGGGGTCGGGGAAAAACTGTTTTTT. Translating it yields CASSSTGVGEKLFF.

This clonotype is medium-sized. The chain uses TRBV20-1 and TRBJ2-7; 8 bases match TRBD1. The CDR3 consists of 16 residues. Germline V CDR1 and CDR2: DFQATT, SNEGSKA (reference sequence). With V trimmed by 0 bases and J by 3 bases, 10 bases remained unmatched. The CDR3 sequence: CSARDTVAGGHYEQYF. In nucleotides, the CDR3 is TGCAGTGCTAGAGATACGGTGGCAGGGGGCCACTACGAGCAGTACTTC.

The sample holds a few counts of this clonotype. The chain carries TRBV5-8 and TRBJ1-5; D call uncertain. This CDR3 is 17 amino acids long. CDR1 and CDR2 from the germline V gene are SGHTS and YDEGEE. The V end lost 0 bases, the J end lost 0 bases, and 13 bases lay between the germline ends. The CDR3 nucleotides are TGTGCCAGCAGCTTGGAAGGCGGTGGGGTTAGCAATCAGCCCCAGCATTTT. This codes for CASSLEGGGVSNQPQHF. The full variable domain, its missing parts supplied by reference TRBV5-8 and TRBJ1-5, is EAGVTQSPTHLIKTRGQQATLRCSPISGHTSVYWYQQALGLGLQFLLWYDEGEERNRGNFPPRFSGRQFPNYSSELNVNALELEDSALYLCASSLEGGGVSNQPQHFGDGTRLSIL.